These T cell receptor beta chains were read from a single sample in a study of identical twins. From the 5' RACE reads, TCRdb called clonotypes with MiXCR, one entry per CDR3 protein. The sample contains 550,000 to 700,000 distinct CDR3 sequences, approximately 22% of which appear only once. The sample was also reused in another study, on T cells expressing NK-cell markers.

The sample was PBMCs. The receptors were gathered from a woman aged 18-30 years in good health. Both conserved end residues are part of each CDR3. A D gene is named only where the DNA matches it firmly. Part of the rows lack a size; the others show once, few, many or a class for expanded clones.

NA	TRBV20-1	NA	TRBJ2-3	TGCAGTGCTAGACTTGGGGGCCCCTCCGGAGATACGCAGTATTTT	CSARLGGPSGDTQYF
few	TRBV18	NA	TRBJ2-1	TGTGCCAGCTCACCGGAGGGACGCCCTGAGCAGTTCTTC	CASSPEGRPEQFF
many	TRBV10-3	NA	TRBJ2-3	TGTGCCTACAACCGGGACAGCACAGATACGCAGTATTTT	CAYNRDSTDTQYF
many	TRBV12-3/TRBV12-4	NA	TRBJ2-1	TGTGCCAGCAGTAGAGACAGGGAGGATGAGCAGTTCTTC	CASSRDREDEQFF
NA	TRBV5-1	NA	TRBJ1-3	TGCGCCAGCAGCTTGGGACAGGCCATCTCTGGAAACACCATATATTTT	CASSLGQAISGNTIYF
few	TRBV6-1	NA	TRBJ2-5	TGTGCCAGCAGTCCTAACAGGGCAAAAGAGACCCAGTACTTC	CASSPNRAKETQYF
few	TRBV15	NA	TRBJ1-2	TGTGCCACCAGCTCCAGCGGGGGAGGCTATGGCTACACCTTC	CATSSSGGGYGYTF
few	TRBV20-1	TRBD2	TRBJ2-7	TGCAGTGCTAGAAAGAGGGGACTAGCGGGGCCGGTATCCTACGAGCAGTACTTC	CSARKRGLAGPVSYEQYF
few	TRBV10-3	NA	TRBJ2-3	TGTGCCATCAGTGATACTAGCACAGATACGCAGTATTTT	CAISDTSTDTQYF
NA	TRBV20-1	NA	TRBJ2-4	TGCAGTGCCCGGTCTAGCGCCAAAAACATTCAGTACTTC	CSARSSAKNIQYF
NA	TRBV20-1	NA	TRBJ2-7	TGCAGTGCCTCTAGGCACGGCAACTACGAGCAGTACTTC	CSASRHGNYEQYF
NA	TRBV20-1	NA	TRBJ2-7	TGCAGTGCTAGAGGCCGGGGTGGCGGCCCCTACGAGCAGTACTTC	CSARGRGGGPYEQYF
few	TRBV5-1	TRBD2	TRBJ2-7	TGCGCCAGCAGCTTGGGCGGGACTAGCGAAGAAGAGCAGTACTTC	CASSLGGTSEEEQYF
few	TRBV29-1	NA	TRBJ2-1	TGCAGCGGGACGGAGCTGGACAATGAGCAGTTCTTC	CSGTELDNEQFF
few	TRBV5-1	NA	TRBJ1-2	TGCGCCAGCAGCTTGGGACTCGGGGGCGATGGCTACACCTTC	CASSLGLGGDGYTF
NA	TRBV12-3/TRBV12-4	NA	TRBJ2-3	TGTGCCAGCAGAAATAGCGGAATGAACACAGATACGCAGTATTTT	CASRNSGMNTDTQYF
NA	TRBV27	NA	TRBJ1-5	TGTGCCAGCAGTTCCTCCGACAGGAGCTATCAGCCCCAGCATTTT	CASSSSDRSYQPQHF
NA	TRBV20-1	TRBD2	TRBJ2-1	TGCAGTGCTAACGGACTAGCGGAGGTTAATGAGCAGTTCTTC	CSANGLAEVNEQFF
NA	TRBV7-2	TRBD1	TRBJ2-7	TGTGCCAGCAGGGCCGGGACAGGGCTTTACGAGCAGTACTTC	CASRAGTGLYEQYF
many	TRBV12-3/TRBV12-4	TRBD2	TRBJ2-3	TGTGCCAGCAGTTCAGCGGGAGGCTTCACAGATACGCAGTATTTT	CASSSAGGFTDTQYF
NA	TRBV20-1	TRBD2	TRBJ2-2	TGCAGTGCTAGAAAAGACGGGGAGGGCACCGGGGAGCTGTTTTTT	CSARKDGEGTGELFF
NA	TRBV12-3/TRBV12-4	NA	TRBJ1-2	TGTGCCAGCACCGATCGAGGAGCGGGGGGGACGTGGGGCTACACCTTC	CASTDRGAGGTWGYTF
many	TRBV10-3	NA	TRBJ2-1	TGTGCCATCAGTGAGTCCCCTTTAGCGCTTACCAACAATGAGCAGTTCTTC	CAISESPLALTNNEQFF
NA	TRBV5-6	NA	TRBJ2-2	TGTGCCAGCAGCTTCCCTTCATCGGGCGGGGAGCTGTTTTTT	CASSFPSSGGELFF
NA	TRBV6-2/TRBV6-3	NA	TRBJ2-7	TGTGCCAGCAGTTACAGGACTACGGGATACGAGCAGTACTTC	CASSYRTTGYEQYF
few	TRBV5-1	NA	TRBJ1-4	TGCGCCAGCAGCTTGTCATTGGGCGGTGAAAAACTGTTTTTT	CASSLSLGGEKLFF
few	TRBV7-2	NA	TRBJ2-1	TGTGCCAGCAGCTTAGATGCAACCGGCGAGATAAATGAGCAGTTCTTC	CASSLDATGEINEQFF
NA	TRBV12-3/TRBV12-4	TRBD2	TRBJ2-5	TGTGCCAGCAGTTCGGGACTACAATGGACCCAGTACTTC	CASSSGLQWTQYF